The source of this T cell receptor (beta chain) is a study of OX40 agonist ivuxolimab in advanced cancers. At the level of the study: At 0.01 to 10 mg/kg, ivuxolimab was administered intravenously to patients every 2 weeks.

The assay was immunoSEQ multiplex PCR, and TCRdb's table has in-frame clones only and misses some. The profile shows under 20,000 clones, roughly nine tenths of them singletons. Looked up from germline, CDR1 is SGHVS and CDR2 is FNYEAQ. The J segment lost 2 bases and the V segment lost 1 base, leaving 4 bases of the junction unmatched. The length of the CDR3 is 15 residues. The sequence was obtained from an adult with an advanced solid tumor such as melanoma, head and neck, liver or kidney cancer. The source material was CD4+ or CD8+ T cells sorted from blood, sampled in a trial of the OX40 agonist ivuxolimab. J is TRBJ2-5 and V is TRBV7-6; 7 nucleotides agree with TRBD1. CDR3 DNA sequence: TGTGCCAGCAGCTTAGATCCGGGACAGCAAGAGACCCAGTACTTC. Translation: CASSLDPGQQETQYF.